This T cell receptor beta chain was obtained from a study of T cell responses to AZD1222 COVID-19 vaccine. Study observations and caveats: Spike-specific TCR breadth and depth grew following two AZD1222 doses. Just a handful of AZD1222 recipients tested seropositive at baseline. None of the repertoires were sampled until the peak T cell response had passed. Donors were mostly white British, more females; clonal diversity possibly underestimated.

Sequenced by immunoSEQ multiplex PCR; TCRdb stores in-frame clones only, minus some. The sample shows 100,000 to 150,000 clones, 90% of them seen only once. As regards this clone: What it binds is unknown.

The CDR3 has 14 amino acids. Trimming pared 4 bases from V and 4 bases from J, leaving 15 bases between. The germline V gene encodes CDR1 SGDLS and CDR2 YYNGEE. This rearrangement joins TRBV9 to TRBJ2-7, with D perhaps TRBD2 (6 bases). The sequence was obtained from an adult in good health. This sample comprised peripheral blood, obtained on day 0 of AZD1222 vaccination. The CDR3 region is CASSPRGGVYEQYF. Written as DNA, the CDR3 is TGTGCCAGCAGCCCCAGAGGAGGGGTTTACGAGCAGTACTTC.